The 28 T cell receptor beta chains reported below all come from one sample, sequenced in a study of siplizumab effects on memory and regulatory T cells. Libraries were prepared by immunoSEQ multiplex PCR; TCRdb keeps only in-frame clonotypes and omits some of them. The sample includes around 100,000 clones, 92% seen only once; the top ten take around 0.7%. Sequencing input: Tregs sorted from blood. Source of these receptors: a human donor in good health.

J is TRBJ2-7 and V is TRBV27, with TRBD1 identical over 7 bases. V was clipped by 6 bases and J by 3 bases; unmatched bases: 8. The CDR3 spans 14 residues. Germline V gene data show CDR1 as MNHEY and CDR2 as SMNVEV (reference sequence). The CDR3 region has the DNA TGTGCCAGCAGAACGGACAGGAGAAACTACGAGCAGTACTTC. Its translation: CASRTDRRNYEQYF.

This rearrangement joins TRBV5-1 to TRBJ1-1, with D possibly TRBD1 on 6 matching bases. This CDR3 comprises 14 residues. From germline, CDR1 is SGHRS and CDR2 YFSETQ. Trimming left V 4 bases short and J 3 bases short, with 13 bases between. The chain's CDR3 is CASSLQGPDTEAFF. The CDR3 coding sequence is TGCGCCAGCAGCCTACAGGGTCCTGACACTGAAGCTTTCTTT.

This chain links TRBV7-3 with TRBJ2-1, with TRBD2 matching over 7 bases. The CDR3 has 15 residues. Germline trimming cut 1 base from V and 6 bases from J; bases unmatched to any gene: 6. Germline loops: CDR1 SGHTA, CDR2 FQGTGA. The CDR3 here is CASSLMGGVSNEQFF. For the CDR3, the DNA is TGTGCCAGCAGCTTAATGGGAGGGGTTTCCAATGAGCAGTTCTTC.

This chain joins TRBV28 and TRBJ1-2; TRBD1 matches at 10 bases. Per the germline V gene, CDR1 is MDHEN and CDR2 is SYDVKM. CDR3 length: 13 amino acids. V lost 4 bases and J lost 10; bases outside the gene matches: 6. The CDR3 DNA reads as TGTGCCAGCAGTTCCCGGACAGGGGGGGTCTACACCTTC. It encodes CASSSRTGGVYTF.

The chain combines TRBV20-1 with TRBJ2-1; D call uncertain. The CDR3 has 11 residues. Germline CDR1 and CDR2: DFQATT and SNEGSKA (reference sequence). V was clipped by 6 bases and J by 4 bases, with 7 bases between them. CDR3: CSALAYNEQFF. The DNA of the CDR3 is TGCAGTGCATTGGCTTACAATGAGCAGTTCTTC.

This chain uses TRBV2 with TRBJ1-4, with D hard to call. This CDR3 has 11 residues. V lost 3 bases, J lost 13 bases, and 9 bases lay in between. Germline CDR1 is SNHLY and CDR2 is FYNNEI. The CDR3 DNA is TGTGCCAGCAGTGATAATAAAAGACTGTTTTTT. Translated, it gives CASSDNKRLFF.

The V and J genes are TRBV19 and TRBJ2-7; 11 nucleotides align to TRBD2. Trimming at V came to 5 bases and at J to 3 bases, leaving 6 bases not matched to a gene. The germline CDR1 and CDR2 sequences are LNHDA and SQIVND (reference sequence). The CDR3 is made up of 15 amino acids. As DNA, the CDR3 is TGTGCCAGTAGTTTTAGACTAGCGGGGATCTACGAGCAGTACTTC. Translated: CASSFRLAGIYEQYF.

This sequence joins TRBV6-1 and TRBJ2-6; D not resolved. V was pared by 4 bases and J by 0 bases, with 10 bases between. CDR1 is MNHNS, CDR2 SASEGT, per germline. This CDR3 is 16 amino acids long. The CDR3 DNA sequence: TGTGCCAGCAGTGTTGCTGGCTTCTCTGGGGCCAACGTCCTGACTTTC. Protein product: CASSVAGFSGANVLTF.

This chain connects TRBV7-3 to TRBJ2-5, with TRBD2 matching 8 bases. This CDR3 has 18 residues. Unmatched junction bases numbered 20, after V lost 8 bases and J lost 3 bases. Germline lookup yields CDR1 SGHTA and CDR2 FQGTGA. The CDR3 reads CASRGRCRREGPEETQYF. The DNA of the CDR3 is TGTGCCAGCCGGGGGCGGTGTCGTCGGGAGGGCCCTGAAGAGACCCAGTACTTC.

Only a few counts were recorded for this clone. The rearrangement uses TRBV7-8 and TRBJ2-7; 7 bases agree with TRBD2. This CDR3 comprises 13 residues. Losses at the gene ends were 5 bases for V and 3 bases for J; bases not matched to a gene: 4. Germline CDR1 SGHVS, CDR2 FQNEAQ. Written as DNA, the CDR3 is TGTGCCAGCAGCCAGGGACTACGCTACGAGCAGTACTTC. This sequence encodes CASSQGLRYEQYF.

V and J are TRBV4-2 and TRBJ1-1, with D possibly matching TRBD1 (6 bases). The V end was cut by 5 bases, the J end by 0 bases, with 16 bases between. Germline CDR1 LGHNA, CDR2 YNFKEQ. The CDR3 totals 16 residues. CDR3 loop: CASSSGTPTMNTEAFF. DNA for the CDR3: TGTGCCAGCAGCTCAGGGACACCTACGATGAACACTGAAGCTTTCTTT.

The genes are TRBV7-6 and TRBJ2-3; D not certain. Germline CDR1 and CDR2: SGHVS and FNYEAQ. V lost 1 base to trimming and J lost 4 bases, with 6 bases between them. CDR3 size: 13 residues. CDR3 loop: CASSLGIADTQYF. CDR3 bases: TGTGCCAGCAGCTTAGGTATCGCAGATACGCAGTATTTT.

The chain recombines TRBV27 with TRBJ1-2, with a tentative D call TRBD1 (5 bases). From germline, CDR1 is MNHEY and CDR2 SMNVEV (reference sequence). The length of the CDR3 is 14 residues. Trimming removed 5 bases at V and 2 bases at J, with 12 bases between. The CDR3 DNA is TGTGCCAGCAGTCCGGACACACAAAACTATGGCTACACCTTC. It is translated as CASSPDTQNYGYTF.

The rearrangement links TRBV5-6 to TRBJ2-7; 10 nucleotides match TRBD2. CDR1 is SGHDT and CDR2 is YYEEEE in the germline V gene. This CDR3 contains 16 residues. V lost 1 base to trimming and J lost 6 bases; unmatched junction nucleotides: 10. The CDR3 protein is CASSLYAPSGGIEQYF. CDR3 coding DNA: TGTGCCAGCAGCTTGTATGCGCCTAGCGGGGGCATCGAGCAGTACTTC.

V is TRBV5-6 and J is TRBJ2-3, with TRBD1 matching over 8 bases. The CDR3 runs 16 residues. The junction had 12 bases not matched to a gene; V was cut back by 4 bases and J by 5 bases. Germline V CDR1 and CDR2: SGHDT, YYEEEE. DNA of the CDR3: TGTGCCAGCAGCCCAGAGACAGGGGCGATTGGAGATACGCAGTATTTT. It encodes CASSPETGAIGDTQYF.

The V gene is TRBV19, the J gene TRBJ2-5; a possible D gene is TRBD2 (5 bases). This CDR3 is built from 13 residues. CDR1 is LNHDA and CDR2 is SQIVND in the germline V gene (reference sequence). With 5 bases removed from V and 3 bases from J, the gap between germline ends came to 10 bases. The CDR3 DNA follows: TGTGCCAGTAGTGTCCAGAGGGAAGAGACCCAGTACTTC. It encodes CASSVQREETQYF.

This chain connects TRBV5-1 to TRBJ2-6; D unclear. V shed 5 bases and J shed 1 base, with 4 bases lying between them. This CDR3 is built from 13 residues. Germline assignment: CDR1 SGHRS and CDR2 YFSETQ. This CDR3 reads CASRASGANVLTF. CDR3 nucleotides: TGCGCCAGCAGGGCTTCTGGGGCCAACGTCCTGACTTTC.

The rearrangement joins TRBV9 to TRBJ1-1, with D maybe TRBD1 (5 bases). The CDR3 loop spans 12 amino acids. Germline loops: CDR1 SGDLS, CDR2 YYNGEE. V shed 5 bases and J shed 7 bases, with 12 bases lying between them. CDR3 protein: CASSQNGGEAFF. CDR3 nucleotides: TGTGCCAGCAGTCAAAATGGGGGTGAAGCTTTCTTT.

The chain uses TRBV19 and TRBJ2-7; 7 nucleotides line up with TRBD2. This CDR3 has 15 amino acids. Germline-derived CDR1 and CDR2 are LNHDA and SQIVND (reference sequence). Trimming removed 5 bases from V and 3 bases from J; junction bases left unmatched: 10. The CDR3 nucleotides are TGTGCCAGTAGTCAGAGTCGGGAGGAGTTCTACGAGCAGTACTTC. Translating it yields CASSQSREEFYEQYF. Full variable domain (remainder filled in from reference TRBV19 and TRBJ2-7): DGGITQSPKYLFRKEGQNVTLSCEQNLNHDAMYWYRQDPGQGLRLIYYSQIVNDFQKGDIAEGYSVSREKKESFPLTVTSAQKNPTAFYLCASSQSREEFYEQYFGPGTRLTVT.

The chain recombines TRBV18 with TRBJ2-5; TRBD1 might be the D (6 bases). CDR1 is KGHSH, CDR2 LQKENI, per germline. Trimming removed 2 bases from V and 1 base from J, with 11 bases in between. This CDR3 contains 15 residues. CDR3: CASSPLGRGQETQYF. Written as DNA, the CDR3 is TGTGCCAGCTCACCATTGGGCAGGGGCCAAGAGACCCAGTACTTC.

This clone was seen once. The J gene is TRBJ2-2, the V gene TRBV28; 10 positions agree with TRBD2. Germline-derived CDR1 and CDR2 are MDHEN and SYDVKM. Germline trimming cut 3 bases from V and 3 bases from J; bases unmatched to any gene: 13. This CDR3 comprises 19 residues. DNA of the CDR3: TGTGCCAGCAGTTTGACAGGAGAGCGGGAGGGAGGGGACACCGGGGAGCTGTTTTTT. Protein sequence: CASSLTGEREGGDTGELFF. The whole variable domain, remainder taken from reference TRBV28 and TRBJ2-2, is DVKVTQSSRYLVKRTGEKVFLECVQDMDHENMFWYRQDPGLGLRLIYFSYDVKMKEKGDIPEGYSVSREKKERFSLILESASTNQTSMYLCASSLTGEREGGDTGELFFGEGSRLTVL.

This chain joins TRBV6-1 and TRBJ2-7; 11 positions match TRBD2. CDR1 and CDR2 from the germline V gene are MNHNS and SASEGT. V trimming: 4 bases; J trimming: 9 bases; junction bases outside the gene matches: 14. This CDR3 spans 16 amino acids. The CDR3 nucleotides are TGTGCCAGCAGTGGGACGTTGGGGACTAGCGGCGATTGGCAGTACTTC. Translated: CASSGTLGTSGDWQYF.

This chain connects TRBV7-9 to TRBJ1-5; unclear D gene. CDR1 SEHNR and CDR2 FQNEAQ come from the germline V gene (reference sequence). Between the trimmed V and J ends, which lost 1 base and 4 bases, there was a span of 2 bases. The CDR3 has 12 residues. CDR3 sequence: CASSLDNQPQHF. DNA of the CDR3: TGTGCCAGCAGCTTAGATAATCAGCCCCAGCATTTT.

The V and J genes are TRBV4-1 and TRBJ1-5, with 11 bases identical to TRBD1. This CDR3 spans 18 amino acids. The V and J ends lost 0 bases and 0 bases, in that order; junction bases with no gene match: 4. The germline gives CDR1 MGHRA, CDR2 YSYEKL. The CDR3 protein is CASSQDGQGAHSNQPQHF. CDR3 coding DNA: TGCGCCAGCAGCCAAGATGGACAGGGGGCCCATAGCAATCAGCCCCAGCATTTT.

The chain recombines TRBV6-5 with TRBJ2-1, with TRBD1 identical over 9 bases. Germline values: CDR1 MNHEY, CDR2 SVGAGI. The CDR3 has 15 amino acids. Trimming took 4 bases from V and 6 from J; bases not matched to a gene: 7. The CDR3 spells CASSFIGTGSNEQFF. The CDR3 DNA follows: TGTGCCAGCAGTTTTATCGGGACAGGGTCCAATGAGCAGTTCTTC.

J is TRBJ2-5 and V is TRBV5-4; 7 bases match TRBD1. Per the germline V gene, CDR1 is SGHNT and CDR2 is YYREEE (reference sequence). The CDR3 sequence is 15 residues long. With 4 bases clipped from V and 6 bases from J, the junction kept 12 bases outside the gene matches. CDR3 sequence: CASSPGPPGGQTQYF. The DNA of the CDR3 is TGTGCCAGCAGCCCCGGCCCTCCAGGGGGACAGACCCAGTACTTC.

This clone was observed once. The rearrangement links TRBV5-1 to TRBJ2-7; 9 nucleotides align to TRBD2. Germline loops: CDR1 SGHRS, CDR2 YFSETQ. V lost 0 bases, J lost 2 bases, and 6 bases stayed unmatched. CDR3 length: 16 amino acids. CDR3 protein: CASSLAGGRAAYEQYF. The CDR3 nucleotides read TGCGCCAGCAGCTTGGCCGGCGGGAGGGCCGCCTACGAGCAGTACTTC.

The gene calls are TRBV4-2 and TRBJ1-6; 7 nucleotides match TRBD1. The junction had 4 bases not matched to a gene; V was cut back by 4 bases and J by 7 bases. The CDR3 consists of 14 residues. Germline V gene lookup returns CDR1 LGHNA and CDR2 YNFKEQ. The CDR3 loop is CASSRETGNSPLHF. The DNA of the CDR3 is TGTGCCAGCAGCCGAGAGACAGGGAATTCACCCCTCCACTTT.